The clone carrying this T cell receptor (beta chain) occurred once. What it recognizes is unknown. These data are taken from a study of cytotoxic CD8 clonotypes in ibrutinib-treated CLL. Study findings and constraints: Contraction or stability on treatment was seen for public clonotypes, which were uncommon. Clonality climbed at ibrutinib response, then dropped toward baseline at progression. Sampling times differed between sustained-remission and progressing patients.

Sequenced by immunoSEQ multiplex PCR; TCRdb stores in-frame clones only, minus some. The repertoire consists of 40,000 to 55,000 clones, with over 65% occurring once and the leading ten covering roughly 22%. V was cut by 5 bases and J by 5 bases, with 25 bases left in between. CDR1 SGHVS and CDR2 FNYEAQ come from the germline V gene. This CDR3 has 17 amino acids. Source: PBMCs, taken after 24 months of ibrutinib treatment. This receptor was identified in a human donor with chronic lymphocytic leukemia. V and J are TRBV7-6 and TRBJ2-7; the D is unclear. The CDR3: CASSPERGETGFHEQYF. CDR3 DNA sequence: TGTGCCAGCAGCCCAGAACGAGGTGAAACCGGATTCCACGAGCAGTACTTC.